The rows below give T cell receptor beta chains drawn from one sample of a study of CD8 T cells in Susac syndrome. Using its own MiXCR run on the immunoSEQ multiplex PCR reads, TCRdb lists one record per CDR3 protein. The repertoire includes about 300,000 distinct CDR3 sequences, around 91% of them detected once, and roughly 0.17% sits in the top ten. The source material was CD8+ T cells from PBMCs. The receptors stem from a human donor with multiple sclerosis. Each CDR3 is given with its conserved first and last residue. Fields, in order: CDR3 protein, CDR3 DNA, clone size, J gene, V gene, D gene. D genes are given only for firm matches. Only some rows state a clone size, as once, few, many or a class for expanded clones.

CDR3: CAIRARLLAYEQYF
DNA: TGTGCCATCAGGGCTAGACTTCTCGCCTACGAGCAGTACTTC
size: -
J: TRBJ2-7
V: TRBV10-3
D: -

CDR3: CSVKIAGSSYNEQFF
DNA: TGCAGCGTGAAGATAGCGGGAAGCTCCTACAATGAGCAGTTCTTC
size: -
J: TRBJ2-1
V: TRBV29-1
D: TRBD2

CDR3: CATSIGSLNEQFF
DNA: TGTGCCACCAGCATCGGGAGTCTCAATGAGCAGTTCTTC
size: -
J: TRBJ2-1
V: TRBV15
D: -

CDR3: CASSQPGEPAGYGYTF
DNA: TGCGCCAGCAGTCAACCCGGAGAACCCGCTGGCTATGGCTACACCTTC
size: -
J: TRBJ1-2
V: TRBV4-1
D: -

CDR3: CASSFAREGDQPQHF
DNA: TGTGCCAGCAGTTTCGCCCGGGAAGGGGATCAGCCCCAGCATTTT
size: -
J: TRBJ1-5
V: TRBV12-3/TRBV12-4
D: -

CDR3: CASSRYPESTGELFF
DNA: TGTGCCAGCAGCCGGTACCCAGAGAGCACCGGGGAGCTGTTTTTT
size: -
J: TRBJ2-2
V: TRBV5-4
D: -

CDR3: CATLGTIPLNNEQFF
DNA: TGTGCCACCTTAGGGACCATACCCCTTAACAATGAGCAGTTCTTC
size: -
J: TRBJ2-1
V: TRBV10-3
D: -

CDR3: CASNLVGGGVGYTF
DNA: TGTGCCAGCAACCTCGTGGGGGGCGGAGTTGGCTACACCTTC
size: -
J: TRBJ1-2
V: TRBV28
D: -

CDR3: CSARDTAGGSYEQYF
DNA: TGCAGTGCTAGAGATACGGCGGGAGGATCCTACGAGCAGTACTTC
size: -
J: TRBJ2-7
V: TRBV20-1
D: TRBD2

CDR3: CATSIQGFKLFF
DNA: TGTGCCACCAGCATACAGGGCTTCAAACTGTTTTTT
size: -
J: TRBJ1-4
V: TRBV15
D: -

CDR3: CASSPRLDGVGNQPQHF
DNA: TGTGCCAGCAGCCCACGGTTGGACGGCGTGGGCAATCAGCCCCAGCATTTT
size: -
J: TRBJ1-5
V: TRBV7-8
D: -

CDR3: CASRLAGGEEETQYF
DNA: TGTGCCAGCAGGCTAGCGGGGGGTGAAGAAGAGACCCAGTACTTC
size: -
J: TRBJ2-5
V: TRBV6-6
D: TRBD2

CDR3: CASSLGLDTGELFF
DNA: TGTGCCAGCAGTTTAGGACTAGACACCGGGGAGCTGTTTTTT
size: -
J: TRBJ2-2
V: TRBV27
D: TRBD2

CDR3: CASSSASFYGYTF
DNA: TGTGCCAGCAGCTCCGCATCCTTTTATGGCTACACCTTC
size: -
J: TRBJ1-2
V: TRBV7-9
D: -

CDR3: CASRVRDRFTGELFF
DNA: TGTGCCAGCAGGGTTCGGGACAGGTTTACCGGGGAGCTGTTTTTT
size: -
J: TRBJ2-2
V: TRBV7-9
D: TRBD1

CDR3: CSVFLDNQGEQFF
DNA: TGCAGCGTTTTCCTGGACAACCAGGGTGAGCAGTTCTTC
size: -
J: TRBJ2-1
V: TRBV29-1
D: -

CDR3: CASSQSGLAGVNEQFF
DNA: TGTGCCAGCAGCCAAAGTGGACTAGCGGGAGTAAATGAGCAGTTCTTC
size: -
J: TRBJ2-1
V: TRBV6-2/TRBV6-3
D: TRBD2

CDR3: CASNPDREGANYGYTF
DNA: TGTGCCAGTAACCCGGACAGGGAGGGAGCTAACTATGGCTACACCTTC
size: -
J: TRBJ1-2
V: TRBV19
D: TRBD1

CDR3: CASRRTSGRAPGELFF
DNA: TGTGCCAGCAGGCGGACTAGCGGGAGGGCTCCCGGGGAGCTGTTTTTT
size: -
J: TRBJ2-2
V: TRBV6-6
D: TRBD2

CDR3: CASSPLAGVTDTQYF
DNA: TGTGCCAGCAGCCCCCTGGCGGGGGTCACAGATACGCAGTATTTT
size: -
J: TRBJ2-3
V: TRBV6-4
D: TRBD2

CDR3: CASSPTGGSTDTQYF
DNA: TGTGCCAGCAGTCCCACGGGGGGGAGCACAGATACGCAGTATTTT
size: few
J: TRBJ2-3
V: TRBV12-3/TRBV12-4
D: TRBD2

CDR3: CASSPGLGRDEQFF
DNA: TGTGCCAGCAGCCCCGGACTAGGACGGGATGAGCAGTTCTTC
size: -
J: TRBJ2-1
V: TRBV7-3
D: TRBD2

CDR3: CASSQDWAVQETQYF
DNA: TGCGCCAGCAGCCAAGACTGGGCTGTACAAGAGACCCAGTACTTC
size: -
J: TRBJ2-5
V: TRBV4-3
D: -

CDR3: CASSLGNSRMNTEAFF
DNA: TGTGCCAGCAGCTTAGGGAACAGCAGAATGAACACTGAAGCTTTCTTT
size: -
J: TRBJ1-1
V: TRBV7-6
D: -

CDR3: CASNLLAGTGELFF
DNA: TGTGCCAGCAACCTATTAGCCGGCACCGGGGAGCTGTTTTTT
size: -
J: TRBJ2-2
V: TRBV6-2/TRBV6-3
D: -

CDR3: CASSVYDNTGELFF
DNA: TGTGCCAGCAGCGTATACGATAACACCGGGGAGCTGTTTTTT
size: -
J: TRBJ2-2
V: TRBV9
D: -

CDR3: CASSFRPGGYYEQYF
DNA: TGTGCCAGCAGTTTCCGCCCAGGGGGCTACTACGAGCAGTACTTC
size: -
J: TRBJ2-7
V: TRBV28
D: TRBD1

CDR3: CASSYGAGVGAHEQYF
DNA: TGTGCCAGCAGTTATGGGGCGGGAGTAGGTGCCCACGAGCAGTACTTC
size: -
J: TRBJ2-7
V: TRBV6-5
D: TRBD2

CDR3: CASSSDSLLYGYTF
DNA: TGTGCCAGCAGTTCCGACTCCCTTCTCTATGGCTACACCTTC
size: once
J: TRBJ1-2
V: TRBV28
D: -

CDR3: CASSQEGLIAGGPTDTQYF
DNA: TGCGCCAGCAGCCAAGAGGGGTTGATCGCGGGGGGCCCCACAGATACGCAGTATTTT
size: -
J: TRBJ2-3
V: TRBV4-3
D: TRBD2

CDR3: CASSFGTPAQETQYF
DNA: TGTGCCAGCAGCTTCGGGACTCCCGCCCAAGAGACCCAGTACTTC
size: -
J: TRBJ2-5
V: TRBV11-2
D: -

CDR3: CASSLGRAGVEQYF
DNA: TGCGCCAGCAGCTTGGGGCGAGCAGGAGTTGAGCAGTACTTC
size: -
J: TRBJ2-7
V: TRBV5-1
D: -

CDR3: CSGREANTGELFF
DNA: TGCAGCGGCAGGGAAGCGAACACCGGGGAGCTGTTTTTT
size: -
J: TRBJ2-2
V: TRBV29-1
D: -

CDR3: CATGWDGFTDTQYF
DNA: TGTGCCACAGGATGGGACGGATTCACAGATACGCAGTATTTT
size: -
J: TRBJ2-3
V: TRBV12-3/TRBV12-4
D: -

CDR3: CASSLWGDRGRYRDQPQHF
DNA: TGTGCCAGCAGTTTATGGGGAGATCGGGGACGATACAGGGATCAGCCCCAGCATTTT
size: -
J: TRBJ1-5
V: TRBV28
D: -

CDR3: CASSSSGMSPGEQFF
DNA: TGTGCCAGCAGCTCTAGCGGGATGTCCCCCGGTGAGCAGTTCTTC
size: -
J: TRBJ2-1
V: TRBV7-3
D: TRBD2

CDR3: CAWSVLGARTEAFF
DNA: TGTGCCTGGAGTGTACTGGGGGCGCGAACTGAAGCTTTCTTT
size: -
J: TRBJ1-1
V: TRBV30
D: -

CDR3: CASSLRVALAGAQAKNIQYF
DNA: TGCGCCAGCAGCCTACGGGTAGCCCTAGCGGGGGCCCAAGCCAAAAACATTCAGTACTTC
size: -
J: TRBJ2-4
V: TRBV4-1
D: TRBD2

CDR3: CASSLDRAGSYNEQFF
DNA: TGTGCCAGCAGCCTAGATCGGGCTGGCTCCTACAATGAGCAGTTCTTC
size: -
J: TRBJ2-1
V: TRBV4-2
D: -

CDR3: CASSEESTEAFF
DNA: TGTGCCAGCAGTGAAGAATCCACTGAAGCTTTCTTT
size: -
J: TRBJ1-1
V: TRBV2
D: -

CDR3: CASSLGTLAASYEQYF
DNA: TGTGCCAGCAGCTTAGGGACATTAGCGGCCTCCTACGAGCAGTACTTC
size: few
J: TRBJ2-7
V: TRBV13
D: -

CDR3: CASSFRDSASNYGYTF
DNA: TGTGCCAGCAGCTTTCGCGACAGCGCCTCTAACTATGGCTACACCTTC
size: -
J: TRBJ1-2
V: TRBV5-6
D: -

CDR3: CASTEGYQETQYF
DNA: TGCGCCAGCACAGAGGGATATCAAGAGACCCAGTACTTC
size: -
J: TRBJ2-5
V: TRBV5-1
D: -

CDR3: CSGMGLAAYNEQFF
DNA: TGCAGTGGGATGGGACTAGCGGCCTACAATGAGCAGTTCTTC
size: -
J: TRBJ2-1
V: TRBV20-1
D: TRBD2

CDR3: CASKPSGAYNEQFF
DNA: TGTGCCAGCAAACCCAGCGGAGCGTACAATGAGCAGTTCTTC
size: -
J: TRBJ2-1
V: TRBV6-5
D: -

CDR3: CASSSSGDREETQYF
DNA: TGTGCCAGCAGCTCCTCGGGGGACAGGGAAGAGACCCAGTACTTC
size: -
J: TRBJ2-5
V: TRBV5-6
D: TRBD1

CDR3: CASRSGDDSPLHF
DNA: TGTGCCAGCAGGAGTGGAGACGATTCACCCCTCCACTTT
size: -
J: TRBJ1-6
V: TRBV9
D: -

CDR3: CAIDEQYF
DNA: TGTGCCATCGACGAGCAGTACTTC
size: -
J: TRBJ2-7
V: TRBV10-3
D: -

CDR3: CASRAWGNEQYF
DNA: TGTGCCAGCAGGGCATGGGGGAACGAGCAGTACTTC
size: -
J: TRBJ2-7
V: TRBV6-1
D: -

CDR3: CASNQGDSPLHF
DNA: TGTGCCAGCAACCAGGGTGATTCACCCCTCCACTTT
size: once
J: TRBJ1-6
V: TRBV4-2
D: -

CDR3: CASMTGQGFDEQYF
DNA: TGCGCCAGCATGACGGGACAGGGTTTTGACGAGCAGTACTTC
size: -
J: TRBJ2-7
V: TRBV5-1
D: TRBD1

CDR3: CASSSFTISNQPQHF
DNA: TGTGCCAGCAGTTCATTTACTATTAGCAATCAGCCCCAGCATTTT
size: -
J: TRBJ1-5
V: TRBV6-2/TRBV6-3
D: -

CDR3: CATSVGHSYEQFF
DNA: TGTGCCACCAGCGTGGGACATTCGTATGAGCAGTTCTTC
size: -
J: TRBJ2-1
V: TRBV24-1
D: -

CDR3: CASSYPIGSSGVESQTQYF
DNA: TGTGCCAGCAGTTACCCAATCGGATCTAGCGGGGTCGAGAGTCAGACCCAGTACTTC
size: -
J: TRBJ2-5
V: TRBV6-5
D: TRBD2

CDR3: CASSQNRILGLVYGYTF
DNA: TGCGCCAGCAGCCAAAACCGAATTTTGGGTCTGGTCTATGGCTACACCTTC
size: -
J: TRBJ1-2
V: TRBV4-3
D: -

CDR3: CASSGNRVGNTEAFF
DNA: TGTGCCAGCAGTGGGAACAGGGTCGGGAACACTGAAGCTTTCTTT
size: -
J: TRBJ1-1
V: TRBV27
D: -

CDR3: CASSDLQGEAFF
DNA: TGTGCCAGCAGTGACTTACAGGGGGAAGCTTTCTTT
size: -
J: TRBJ1-1
V: TRBV6-4
D: TRBD1

CDR3: CSVDPGGSGNTIYF
DNA: TGCAGCGTCGACCCAGGGGGCTCTGGAAACACCATATATTTT
size: -
J: TRBJ1-3
V: TRBV29-1
D: TRBD1

CDR3: CAWTPPGTLYGYTF
DNA: TGTGCCTGGACCCCCCCAGGGACACTGTATGGCTACACCTTC
size: -
J: TRBJ1-2
V: TRBV30
D: -

CDR3: CASSQALATSTDTQYF
DNA: TGCGCCAGCAGCCAAGCGCTAGCTACTAGCACAGATACGCAGTATTTT
size: -
J: TRBJ2-3
V: TRBV4-3
D: -